The TCR beta chain under discussion was sequenced for a study of T cell changes during pregnancy in multiple sclerosis. The V gene end was trimmed by 3 bases and the J gene end by 3 bases; junction bases not matched to a gene: 7. This CDR3 contains 15 residues. Germline V CDR1 and CDR2: SGHAT, FQNNGV. Sequenced by immunoSEQ multiplex PCR; TCRdb stores in-frame clones only, minus some. The repertoire holds some 85,000 clones, 85% to 95% seen once, with less than 0.75% in the top ten. The material sequenced was peripheral blood, taken in the second trimester of pregnancy. The origin of this receptor is a female donor in good health, enrolled as a control in a pregnancy study. J is TRBJ2-7 and V is TRBV11-2, with 8 bases matching TRBD2. CDR3 in amino acids: CASSFRNGGGYEQYF. In DNA, the CDR3 is TGTGCCAGCAGCTTCCGAAACGGGGGGGGCTACGAGCAGTACTTC.